Each of the 14 T cell receptor beta chains below was sequenced from the same sample in a study of T cell responses to AZD1222 COVID-19 vaccine. The data were produced by immunoSEQ multiplex PCR, yet TCRdb's version contains in-frame clones alone and is incomplete. The sample carries approximately 110,000 clones, about 85% recorded once. The sequencing used peripheral blood, collected 28 days after the second AZD1222 dose. These TCRs come from an adult who received the AZD1222 COVID-19 vaccine.

The table lists this clone with a count of one. This chain uses TRBV6-5 with TRBJ1-1; perhaps TRBD1 as D (6 bases). Germline CDR1 MNHEY, CDR2 SVGAGI. Trimming stripped 8 bases from V and 1 base from J, with 17 bases between. This CDR3 region has 15 residues. In DNA form, the CDR3 reads TGTGCCAGCTCTTCTACAACAGGGCCGAACACTGAAGCTTTCTTT. It encodes CASSSTTGPNTEAFF.

This clone was counted only a few times. CDR3 sequence reads: CASSLPGYYQPQHF. DNA for the CDR3: TGTGCCAGCAGCTTGCCAGGGTATTATCAGCCCCAGCATTTT. The J gene is TRBJ1-5, the V gene TRBV7-9; TRBD1 is a possible D gene (5 bases). The germline V gene encodes CDR1 SEHNR and CDR2 FQNEAQ (reference sequence). CDR3 length: 14 residues. V dropped 3 bases and J dropped 5 bases, with 11 bases sitting between them.

The rearrangement uses TRBV2 and TRBJ2-1; 7 bases are a match to TRBD2. Per the germline V gene, CDR1 is SNHLY and CDR2 is FYNNEI. This CDR3 region has 15 residues. With 3 bases clipped from V and 2 bases from J, the junction kept 4 bases outside the gene matches. The CDR3: CASSDWSGTYNEQFF. CDR3 nucleotide sequence: TGTGCCAGCAGTGACTGGAGCGGGACCTACAATGAGCAGTTCTTC.

V and J are TRBV27 and TRBJ2-1; 13 bases align to TRBD2. CDR3 length: 19 residues. V lost 2 bases, J lost 2 bases, and 9 bases stayed unmatched. CDR1 MNHEY and CDR2 SMNVEV come from the germline V gene (reference sequence). CDR3 sequence reads: CASSLRTSGSTGPYNEQFF. In DNA, the CDR3 is TGTGCCAGCAGTTTACGGACTAGCGGGAGTACGGGTCCCTACAATGAGCAGTTCTTC.

The chain couples TRBV7-2 to TRBJ2-7; either TRBD1 or TRBD2 may supply D (5 bases each). This CDR3 is 15 amino acids long. V was shortened by 7 bases and J by 1 base, with 17 bases between the two germline ends. The V gene's germline CDR1 is SGHTA and CDR2 FQGNSA. The CDR3, as DNA: TGTGCCAGCACCCTAAATGGGGACGGATCCTACGAGCAGTACTTC. Its translation is CASTLNGDGSYEQYF. Full variable domain (outside the CDR3, taken from reference TRBV7-2 and TRBJ2-7): GAGVSQSPSNKVTEKGKDVELRCDPISGHTALYWYRQSLGQGLEFLIYFQGNSAPDKSGLPSDRFSAERTGGSVSTLTIQRTQQEDSAVYLCASTLNGDGSYEQYFGPGTRLTVT.

The chain employs TRBV19 and TRBJ1-5; 7 nucleotides match TRBD1. The V segment lost 0 bases and the J segment 0 bases; nucleotides outside the gene matches: 8. The CDR3 consists of 18 residues. Germline values: CDR1 LNHDA, CDR2 SQIVND (reference sequence). The CDR3 here is CASSIEGTVTYSNQPQHF. CDR3 nucleotides: TGTGCCAGTAGTATAGAGGGGACAGTCACATATAGCAATCAGCCCCAGCATTTT. Full variable domain (rest looked up from reference TRBV19 and TRBJ1-5): DGGITQSPKYLFRKEGQNVTLSCEQNLNHDAMYWYRQDPGQGLRLIYYSQIVNDFQKGDIAEGYSVSREKKESFPLTVTSAQKNPTAFYLCASSIEGTVTYSNQPQHFGDGTRLSIL.

V usage is TRBV19 and J usage is TRBJ2-7, with 9 bases identical to TRBD1. Losses at the gene ends were 4 bases for V and 0 bases for J; bases not matched to a gene: 19. The CDR3 has 20 residues. CDR1 is LNHDA and CDR2 is SQIVND in the germline V gene (reference sequence). CDR3 loop: CASSKGTGTGSWMSSYEQYF. DNA of the CDR3: TGTGCCAGTAGTAAAGGTACCGGGACAGGGAGTTGGATGAGCTCCTACGAGCAGTACTTC.

The genes are TRBV6-5 and TRBJ1-5; possibly TRBD1 for D (5 bases). Trimming pared 0 bases from V and 6 bases from J, leaving 12 bases between. Germline V gives CDR1 MNHEY, CDR2 SVGAGI. The CDR3 has 15 residues. CDR3 bases: TGTGCCAGCAGTTACTCGGGGGTAATGGGTCAGCCCCAGCATTTT. It codes for CASSYSGVMGQPQHF.

The rearrangement links TRBV30 to TRBJ1-5; 7 bases agree with TRBD1. Germline V gene sequence: CDR1 GTSNPN, CDR2 SVGIG (reference sequence). The CDR3 consists of 13 residues. V was clipped by 2 bases and J by 5 bases; unmatched bases: 3. In DNA, the CDR3 is TGTGCCTGGAGTCCAGGGGGGGATCAGCCCCAGCATTTT. As protein: CAWSPGGDQPQHF.

V usage is TRBV7-2 and J usage is TRBJ2-1; 9 bases line up with TRBD2. J gave up 3 bases and V 5 bases, and 14 bases lay outside the gene matches. The CDR3 covers 18 residues. Per germline, CDR1 SGHTA and CDR2 FQGNSA. Written as DNA, the CDR3 is TGTGCCAGCAGCCCAATTAGGGGGCGGGAGGGCCTCTACAATGAGCAGTTCTTC. Translating gives CASSPIRGREGLYNEQFF.

The V gene is TRBV24-1, the J gene TRBJ2-1; unclear D gene. The CDR3 totals 16 residues. The germline V and J ends were trimmed by 3 bases and 2 bases, with 13 bases remaining between them. Germline V gene sequence: CDR1 KGHDR, CDR2 SFDVKD. In DNA form, the CDR3 reads TGTGCCACCAGTGATCCCGGGTCCCAACCCTACAATGAGCAGTTCTTC. It specifies CATSDPGSQPYNEQFF.

The chain joins TRBV29-1 to TRBJ2-1; D remains unclear. The CDR3 spans 12 residues. V was clipped by 0 bases and J by 9 bases, with 9 bases between them. Germline CDR1 is SQVTM and CDR2 is ANQGSEA. CDR3 amino acids: CSVEDVQLEQFF. In DNA form, the CDR3 reads TGCAGCGTTGAAGATGTGCAGCTTGAGCAGTTCTTC.

The V and J genes are TRBV7-8 and TRBJ1-1; D ambiguous. The germline gives CDR1 SGHVS, CDR2 FQNEAQ. The CDR3 is made up of 14 amino acids. With 1 base removed from V and 7 bases from J, the gap between germline ends came to 13 bases. The CDR3 reads CASSLDEGNREAFF. In DNA, the CDR3 is TGTGCCAGCAGCTTAGATGAGGGAAACCGTGAAGCTTTCTTT.

The rearrangement uses TRBV6-5 and TRBJ1-1, with D uncertain. This CDR3 region has 13 residues. The ends were cut back, 7 bases at V and 6 bases at J, with 15 bases in the middle. Germline assignment: CDR1 MNHEY and CDR2 SVGAGI. Here the CDR3 DNA reads TGTGCCAGCACCTACCCCGGGAAACCTGAAGCTTTCTTT. Amino acid sequence: CASTYPGKPEAFF.